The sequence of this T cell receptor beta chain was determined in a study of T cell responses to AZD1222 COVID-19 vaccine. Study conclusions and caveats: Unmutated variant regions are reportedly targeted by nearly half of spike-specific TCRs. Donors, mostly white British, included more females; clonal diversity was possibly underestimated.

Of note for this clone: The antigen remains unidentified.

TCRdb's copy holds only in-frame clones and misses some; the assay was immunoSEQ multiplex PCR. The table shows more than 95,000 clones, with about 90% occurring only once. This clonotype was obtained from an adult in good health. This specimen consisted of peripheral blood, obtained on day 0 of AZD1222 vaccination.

CDR3 bases: TGTGCCAGCAGCAAAGGGACTAGCGGGAGTCCTATCACCGGGGAGCTGTTTTTT. Residues: CASSKGTSGSPITGELFF. The rearrangement links TRBV7-8 to TRBJ2-2; 14 bases match TRBD2. Germline CDR1 and CDR2: SGHVS and FQNEAQ. The CDR3 runs to 18 residues. V was pared by 5 bases and J by 4 bases, with 9 bases of the junction left unmatched.